The next 16 T cell receptor beta chains were all read from a single sample in a study of PD-L1 blockade in urothelial cancer. Using immunoSEQ multiplex PCR, the repertoire was profiled, and TCRdb retains in-frame clones only, with some absent. This repertoire shows roughly 60,000 clones, approximately 80% found once; its top ten account for almost 4.5%. This specimen was PBMCs, taken around atezolizumab (anti-PD-L1) treatment. The receptors were gathered from a man in his sixties or seventies with urothelial cancer.

The chain joins TRBV5-1 to TRBJ2-7; 7 nucleotides agree with TRBD2. V shed 5 bases, J shed 3 bases, and the junction held 11 bases outside the gene matches. Germline loops: CDR1 SGHRS, CDR2 YFSETQ. The CDR3 loop spans 15 amino acids. The CDR3 here is CASRGGTAEGYEQYF. For the CDR3, the DNA is TGCGCCAGCAGGGGGGGGACGGCGGAGGGCTACGAGCAGTACTTC. The whole variable domain, filled in from reference TRBV5-1 and TRBJ2-7, reads KAGVTQTPRYLIKTRGQQVTLSCSPISGHRSVSWYQQTPGQGLQFLFEYFSETQRNKGNFPGRFSGRQFSNSRSEMNVSTLELGDSALYLCASRGGTAEGYEQYFGPGTRLTVT.

The chain is built from TRBV6-5 and TRBJ1-1; weak D call: TRBD1 (5 bases). Germline V gives CDR1 MNHEY, CDR2 SVGAGI. V dropped 4 bases and J dropped 5 bases, with 8 bases sitting between them. The CDR3 has 12 amino acids. CDR3 sequence (DNA): TGTGCCAGCAGTTCGACAGCGACTGAAGCTTTCTTT. Residues: CASSSTATEAFF.

The V gene is TRBV7-8, the J gene TRBJ2-1; 7 bases are shared with TRBD2. V lost 5 bases to trimming and J lost 0 bases; unmatched junction nucleotides: 7. The CDR3 is made up of 16 amino acids. The germline V gene encodes CDR1 SGHVS and CDR2 FQNEAQ. CDR3 region: CASSPTSASSYNEQFF. CDR3 nucleotide sequence: TGTGCCAGCAGCCCTACTAGCGCCAGCTCCTACAATGAGCAGTTCTTC.

The chain has TRBV5-4 and TRBJ1-2; 7 positions agree with TRBD1. The CDR3 runs 14 residues. The V gene end was trimmed by 4 bases and the J gene end by 6 bases; junction bases not matched to a gene: 9. The germline V gene has CDR1 SGHNT and CDR2 YYREEE (reference sequence). The CDR3 here is CASSRLGQVNGYTF. CDR3 coding DNA: TGTGCCAGCAGCCGTCTCGGACAGGTTAATGGCTACACCTTC.

This chain links TRBV5-1 with TRBJ2-3; 7 positions match TRBD1. CDR3 length equals 15 residues. The germline gives CDR1 SGHRS, CDR2 YFSETQ. V lost 5 bases to trimming and J lost 1 base; unmatched junction nucleotides: 7. The CDR3 is CASSLQGTRTDTQYF. CDR3 DNA: TGCGCCAGCAGTTTACAGGGGACCCGCACAGATACGCAGTATTTT.

The V call is TRBV29-1, the J call TRBJ2-1; 11 bases are shared with TRBD2. CDR1 and CDR2 (germline): SQVTM, ANQGSEA. V lost 7 bases, J lost 8 bases, and 7 bases stayed unmatched. CDR3 length: 13 amino acids. The CDR3 sequence is CSAVTSGKDEQFF. The CDR3 DNA sequence: TGCAGCGCTGTGACTAGCGGGAAGGATGAGCAGTTCTTC.

This rearrangement joins TRBV7-9 to TRBJ1-4; 10 nucleotides match TRBD1. With 5 bases clipped from V and 7 bases from J, the junction kept 1 base outside the gene matches. Germline-derived CDR1 and CDR2 are SEHNR and FQNEAQ (reference sequence). The CDR3 totals 13 residues. The CDR3 DNA follows: TGTGCCAGCAGCCGGACAGGGGGTGAAAAACTGTTTTTT. As protein: CASSRTGGEKLFF.

The rearrangement links TRBV30 to TRBJ2-2; TRBD2 might be the D (5 bases). Looked up from germline, CDR1 is GTSNPN and CDR2 is SVGIG (reference sequence). V lost 2 bases, J lost 7 bases, and 8 bases lay in between. CDR3 length equals 12 residues. The CDR3 is CAWSRTSGELFF. The CDR3 DNA follows: TGTGCCTGGAGTCGCACTAGCGGGGAGCTGTTTTTT.

V is TRBV7-6 and J is TRBJ2-2, with 9 nucleotides matching TRBD1. This CDR3 spans 16 amino acids. The junction had 5 bases not matched to a gene; V was cut back by 2 bases and J by 4 bases. From germline, CDR1 is SGHVS and CDR2 FNYEAQ. For the CDR3, the DNA is TGTGCCAGCAGCTTAATGGGACAGGGCCCCACCGGGGAGCTGTTTTTT. It specifies CASSLMGQGPTGELFF.

This clone has just one count. This same CDR3 is encoded by further DNA sequences in the sample. In nucleotides, the CDR3 is TGTGCCAGCAGCCCCGGGTACGAGCAGTACTTC. This translates into CASSPGYEQYF. The chain recombines TRBV7-2 with TRBJ2-7; D unresolved. V lost 5 bases, J lost 4 bases, and 6 bases lay in between. The CDR3 is 11 residues long. Germline values: CDR1 SGHTA, CDR2 FQGNSA.

The CDR3 DNA reads TGTGCCTGGAGTCCCGGGAATGCAGATACGCAGTATTTT. It yields the protein CAWSPGNADTQYF. The chain is built from TRBV30 and TRBJ2-3, with D possibly matching TRBD2 (5 bases). Germline CDR1 and CDR2: GTSNPN and SVGIG (reference sequence). Trimming left V 2 bases short and J 4 bases short, with 10 bases between. The CDR3 extends over 13 amino acids. The full variable domain, its missing parts supplied by reference TRBV30 and TRBJ2-3, is SQTIHQWPATLVQPVGSPLSLECTVEGTSNPNLYWYRQAAGRGLQLLFYSVGIGQISSEVPQNLSASRPQDRQFILSSKKLLLSDSGFYLCAWSPGNADTQYFGPGTRLTVL.

The chain recombines TRBV11-3 with TRBJ1-1; 11 bases match TRBD1. J lost 4 bases, V lost 4 bases, and 14 bases had no gene match. The CDR3 runs to 18 residues. The V gene's germline CDR1 is SGHNT and CDR2 YENEEA. CDR3 coding DNA: TGTGCCAGCAGCTGCTCCCCGGGACAGGGGGTAGCTTGCACTGAAGCTTTCTTT. Translating gives CASSCSPGQGVACTEAFF.

The chain recombines TRBV7-9 with TRBJ2-2, with a tentative D call TRBD1 (6 bases). Germline V gives CDR1 SEHNR, CDR2 FQNEAQ (reference sequence). The CDR3 loop spans 17 amino acids. Trimming stripped 0 bases from V and 0 bases from J, with 11 bases between. CDR3 sequence reads: CASSLARGTANTGELFF. The CDR3 DNA is TGTGCCAGCAGCTTAGCCAGGGGAACAGCGAACACCGGGGAGCTGTTTTTT.

This chain connects TRBV7-9 to TRBJ1-2; 11 positions match TRBD1. The CDR3 has 14 residues. V lost 5 bases, J lost 6 bases, and 5 bases stayed unmatched. The germline CDR1 and CDR2 sequences are SEHNR and FQNEAQ (reference sequence). The CDR3 DNA reads TGTGCCAGCAGCCGGGACAGGGGGTTGCATGGCTACACCTTC. Translated, it gives CASSRDRGLHGYTF.

The rearrangement joins TRBV19 to TRBJ1-5; D is unresolved. The CDR3 consists of 13 residues. Between the trimmed V and J ends, which lost 0 bases and 6 bases, there was a span of 6 bases. The germline gives CDR1 LNHDA, CDR2 SQIVND (reference sequence). CDR3 protein: CASSIDSRQPQHF. The CDR3, as DNA: TGTGCCAGTAGTATAGACAGTCGTCAGCCCCAGCATTTT.

The rearrangement joins TRBV11-2 to TRBJ2-3; D unclear. The CDR3 covers 15 residues. CDR1 is SGHAT, CDR2 FQNNGV, per germline. Trimming took off 4 bases at V and 4 bases at J, with 15 bases between the two ends. The CDR3 region is CASSSTPLLADTQYF. The CDR3 DNA reads TGTGCCAGCAGCTCCACCCCCCTCCTAGCAGATACGCAGTATTTT.